This TCR beta chain was documented in a study of T and B cells in COVID-19 patients. In the study overall: Peripheral blood came from COVID-19 patients with active infection or after recovery. The recovered patients had mostly mild to moderate COVID-19 with outpatient management.

Study-level results: Highly clonal in active COVID-19, TRB repertoires exceeded healthy-donor diversity and richness at recovery. Patients with COVID-19 reportedly showed strongly skewed T cell receptor beta variable and joining gene usage.

The germline gives CDR1 MNHEY, CDR2 SVGAGI. V lost 10 bases and J 0 bases, leaving 16 bases between the germline ends. The CDR3 sequence is 16 residues long. TRB rearrangements were amplified by multiplex PCR with BIOMED2 TRB-A/B primers. TCRdb re-analysed the multiplex PCR reads in MiXCR, keeping a single row per CDR3 protein. Here the sample spans roughly 13,000 distinct CDR3 sequences, approximately 30% being singletons. This clonotype is judged medium-sized. What it recognizes is unknown. From blood, about 240-550 ng of genomic DNA served as TRB template. The genes are TRBV6-5 and TRBJ2-6, with D possibly matching TRBD2 (6 bases). The source of this sequence is a human donor who had recovered from COVID-19. Sequenced input: blood. The CDR3 bases are TGTGCCACTCGGGGACTCTCGAGCTCTGGGGCCAACGTCCTGACTTTC. This translates into CATRGLSSSGANVLTF.